This T cell receptor (beta chain) was found in a study of T cells in Graves' hyperthyroidism and ophthalmopathy (dated by TCRdb to between 2017 and 2020). Study-wide context: Peripheral blood samples were taken at initial diagnosis, before any treatment was given. To identify distinguishing TCR V-J signatures, a discovery cohort of around 100 patients was used, comprising some 45 with Graves' ophthalmopathy and approximately 57 with stable Graves' hyperthyroidism. Prospective prediction of ophthalmopathy was tested in an independent validation cohort consisting of 18 to 20 hyperthyroidism patients and approximately 16 patients who later progressed to ophthalmopathy. For training and testing, the roughly 100 patients in the discovery cohort were randomly divided in a 7:3 ratio. In several Graves' hyperthyroidism patients, the study also compared T-cell repertoires from thyroid tissue with T-cell repertoires from blood. Following sampling, methimazole starting at 30 mg daily was given to hyperthyroidism patients, and high-dose intravenous methylprednisolone was given to ophthalmopathy patients. According to the paper, TCR Vbeta CDR3 sequencing was carried out on 135 peripheral blood samples, which came from 40 to 45 ophthalmopathy, around 74 hyperthyroidism and approximately 17 progressor patients. Points the paper makes about the study in general: In cross-validation, a model built on a 13 V-J signature told ophthalmopathy apart from stable hyperthyroidism with under 90% sensitivity and about 81% specificity, and in testing the same model reached 80%/75%. Sample size was not statistically predetermined, and blinding of investigators to group allocation was not performed. In validation, the model predicted progression to ophthalmopathy a median of approximately 6.6 months before onset, with about 71% sensitivity and around 76% specificity. Blood samples also contained most of the expanded thyroid clonotypes (frequency above 0.001), which suggests that blood repertoires may reflect thyroid immune responses.

Amplification of TCR beta CDR3 regions was carried out from RNA transcripts. A first-round RT-PCR of the TCR CDR3 used the HTBI primer set with the Qiagen OneStep RT-PCR kit. Libraries were constructed in a second round of multiplex PCR, after which size selection and purification were performed. The libraries were sequenced on an Illumina HiSeq2000 using paired-end 100 bp reads. The authors processed their data as follows. SOAPnuke was used to process the raw data, with reads discarded if the reads contained adapters or uncalled bases, had a mean Phred below 15, or lacked an exact constant-primer or identifier match. High-quality paired reads were merged using COPE v1.2.5, and each unique nucleotide sequence was defined as a clonotype. MiTCR v1.1 was used to align the clonotypes against IMGT TRBV, TRBD and TRBJ reference segments. The analysis was restricted to V-J combinations with a frequency above 0.0001, which together covered about 99% of the repertoires. The TCS score was defined as F50 (clonal expansion) divided by E x V (chaos), with BLOSUM62-based TCRdist calculated between CDR3 peptides within each V-J. Welch's t-statistics and random forest reduced roughly 530 V-J features to some 14, which were used in a naive Bayes classifier (R e1071). TCRdb ran its own pipeline on the public reads, namely fastp trimming at Q25 and MiXCR clone calling, and kept in-frame beta chains. Identical CDR3 proteins give one entry, which carries the most common genes and DNA. The V and J calls come from TCRdb's annotation, not from the publication. The sample data list approximately 430,000 distinct CDR3 sequences, and roughly 14% of these were observed just once. The ten largest clones take up approximately 7.5% of the sample.

CDR1 MNHEY and CDR2 SVGAGI were looked up in the germline V gene. A distance of 11 bases separates the germline ends of V and J, which lose 0 bases and 0 bases respectively. Its CDR3 holds 17 amino acids, cysteine through phenylalanine. Solely the CDR3 DNA is kept, with 51 bases framed from the first base. This clonotype was observed at least ten times. There is no known antigen for this receptor. No quality values exist for individual bases; no much larger clone is one base distant. Graves' hyperthyroidism was defined as stable when no progression to ophthalmopathy occurred over 18 months of follow-up. Hyperthyroidism patients were aged 18 to 65 years and newly diagnosed, with disease duration of less than 2 months. Exclusion was applied to patients with uncontrolled infections, other autoimmune diseases, pregnancy or lactation. Diagnoses were based on clinical symptoms, serum thyroxine and TRAb, thyroid ultrasound and orbital computed tomography. PBMCs were separated from 7.5 to 10 ml of fresh peripheral blood using Ficoll-Paque density gradient centrifugation. Total RNA was extracted using Trizol reagent, and RNA quality was assessed on an Agilent 2100 Bioanalyzer.

Sequenced material: blood. This clonotype was obtained from a woman aged 18-35 years with Graves' hyperthyroidism. The chain links TRBV6-5 with TRBJ1-4, with no confidently assigned D gene. The CDR3 amino acid sequence is: CASSYSKERATNEKLFF. The DNA sequence is as follows: TGTGCCAGCAGTTACTCGAAAGAGCGAGCAACTAATGAAAAACTGTTTTTT.